The clone carrying this TCR beta chain was seen once. Time point in this sample: sample taken at primary tumor resection. No cells were sorted before sequencing. The whole RNA sequenced was extracted from tumor, nontumor lung or frozen PBMC. The cohort: about 79 early-stage, untreated non-small cell lung cancer patients. TCRdb itself ran the 5' RACE reads through MiXCR, one entry per CDR3 protein. The sample has about 82,000 distinct CDR3 sequences, over 10% seen once; the top ten hold around 4.3%. This entry belongs to a study of spatial heterogeneity in lung cancer. The J segment lost 5 bases and the V segment lost 6 bases, leaving 5 bases of the junction unmatched. CDR1 and CDR2 from the germline V gene are SQVTM and ANQGSEA. This CDR3 contains 13 residues.

The chain carries TRBV29-1 and TRBJ2-7; TRBD1 agrees at 12 bases. The receptor comes from a male donor with early-stage non-small cell lung cancer. The source was PBMCs, collected at surgery. CDR3 protein: CSVGGTGGHEQYF. The CDR3 DNA follows: TGCAGCGTGGGGGGGACAGGGGGCCACGAGCAGTACTTC.